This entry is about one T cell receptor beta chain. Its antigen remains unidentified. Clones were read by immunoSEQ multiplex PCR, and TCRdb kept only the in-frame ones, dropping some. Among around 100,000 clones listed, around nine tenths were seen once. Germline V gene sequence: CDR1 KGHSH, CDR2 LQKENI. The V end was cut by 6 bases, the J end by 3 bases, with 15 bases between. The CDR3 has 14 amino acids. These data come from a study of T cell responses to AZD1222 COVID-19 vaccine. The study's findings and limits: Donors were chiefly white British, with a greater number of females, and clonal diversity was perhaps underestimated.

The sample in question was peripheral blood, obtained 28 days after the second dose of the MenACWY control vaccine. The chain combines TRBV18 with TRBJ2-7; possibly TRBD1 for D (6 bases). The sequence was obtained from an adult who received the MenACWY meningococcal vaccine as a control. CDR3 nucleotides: TGTGCCAGCTCCCTAATACAGGACAGCTACGAGCAGTACTTC. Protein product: CASSLIQDSYEQYF.